This T cell receptor beta chain is drawn from a study of identical twins. Study conclusions and caveats: Models came in too low on out-of-frame TCR alpha sharing in monozygotic twins. Cord blood beta clonotypes present at high abundance carried fewer insertions; no such pattern appeared in memory repertoires. Zero-insertion analyses might be partly confounded by invariant T cells like MAIT and iNKT.

On this clonotype: The antigen is not known.

CDR3 length: 13 residues. V lost 0 bases, J lost 2 bases, and 3 bases lay in between. Looked up from germline, CDR1 is KGHDR and CDR2 is SFDVKD. Via MiXCR, TCRdb re-called the 5' RACE reads, giving one row per CDR3 protein. The sample shows more than 350,000 distinct CDR3 sequences, approximately 8.7% of them seen only once. Material: naive T cells sorted from blood. The source of this sequence is a woman aged 45 to 65 in good health. The rearrangement joins TRBV24-1 to TRBJ2-5; D gene unclear. CDR3 amino acids: CATSDLGQETQYF. In DNA form, the CDR3 reads TGTGCCACCAGTGATTTGGGACAAGAGACCCAGTACTTC.